The 26 T cell receptor beta chains below were found in one sample sequenced in a study of post-analysis software for immune sequencing data (dated by TCRdb to about 2015). The full study reports these points: Four or five TRBV segments, including TRBV5-6, TRBV5-1 and TRBV20-1, were significantly more frequent in patients than controls.

Their recognized antigens are unknown. Receptors were amplified or captured by PCR. Reads for this sample came from an Illumina HiSeq 2500. Unique molecular identifiers were incorporated into TCR beta cDNA libraries to reduce PCR and sequencing biases. The public reads were reprocessed in TCRdb via fastp at Q25 and MiXCR, keeping in-frame beta chains. For every CDR3 protein sequence, its rows merge into one entry that carries the most common genes and DNA. In this sample the table shows about 540,000 distinct CDR3 sequences, roughly 34% of which occur a single time. The top ten clonotypes cover around 6.1% of the sample. Sequenced input: blood. The receptors shown here come from a girl aged 2 to 17 with multiple sclerosis.

The table lists this clonotype with a few counts. The chain couples TRBV12-3 or TRBV12-4 to TRBJ2-2; 9 nucleotides agree with TRBD1. V dropped 7 bases and J dropped 2; count of bases not matched to a gene: 5. The CDR3 runs to 15 residues. The CDR3 loop reads CASTRTGVNTGELFF. The DNA of the CDR3 is TGTGCCAGCACCAGGACAGGGGTAAACACCGGGGAGCTGTTTTTT.

This clonotype came up a few times. The chain is built from TRBV7-9 and TRBJ2-7; D possibly corresponds to TRBD2 (5 bases). There are 14 residues in the CDR3. Germline V gene sequence: CDR1 SEHNR, CDR2 FQNEAQ (reference sequence). V was cut by 3 bases and J by 3 bases, with 12 bases left in between. CDR3 DNA sequence: TGTGCCAGCAGCTTGGGGATGGAGGACTACGAGCAGTACTTC. Protein product: CASSLGMEDYEQYF.

The genes are TRBV7-2 and TRBJ2-5; 7 nucleotides match TRBD2. CDR1 and CDR2 (germline): SGHTA, FQGNSA. V dropped 7 bases and J dropped 4; count of bases not matched to a gene: 6. The CDR3 covers 13 residues. The CDR3 nucleotides read TGTGCCAGCACTTATACTAGCGTAGAGACCCAGTACTTC. It translates to CASTYTSVETQYF.

This clonotype was recorded a few times. One junction end does not reproduce the germline sequence, and a read error may be involved. The rearrangement links TRBV7-2 to TRBJ2-3, with D unresolved. Germline CDR1 is SGHTA and CDR2 is FQGNSA. The CDR3 runs 16 residues. CDR3 residues: CASSPEAGLGSDTRYF. CDR3 DNA sequence: TGTGCCAGCAGCCCCGAAGCCGGCTTAGGTTCAGACACGCGGTATTTT.

This clonotype has a handful of counts. V and J are TRBV4-1 and TRBJ2-5, with D tentatively TRBD2 (5 bases). From germline, CDR1 is MGHRA and CDR2 YSYEKL. Trimming stripped 4 bases from V and 4 bases from J, with 13 bases between. The CDR3 length is 14 residues. The CDR3 DNA sequence: TGCGCCAGCAGCCTCCTAGCCCCCCTAGAGACCCAGTACTTC. Its translation is CASSLLAPLETQYF.

The J gene is TRBJ2-7, the V gene TRBV5-1; perhaps TRBD1 as D (6 bases). V was pared by 4 bases and J by 1 base, with 12 bases between. Germline V gene sequence: CDR1 SGHRS, CDR2 YFSETQ. The CDR3 totals 14 residues. CDR3 sequence reads: CASSPGDTSYEQYF. CDR3 sequence (DNA): TGCGCCAGCAGCCCCGGGGACACTTCCTACGAGCAGTACTTC.

In this sample, this clonotype turned up a few times. The chain employs TRBV4-1 and TRBJ1-2; D perhaps matches TRBD1 (5 bases). Germline V gives CDR1 MGHRA, CDR2 YSYEKL. The CDR3 length is 15 residues. The germline V and J ends were trimmed by 4 bases and 4 bases, with 16 bases remaining between them. The CDR3: CASSPIGEGSYGYTF. In DNA, the CDR3 is TGCGCCAGCAGCCCGATCGGGGAGGGGAGCTATGGCTACACCTTC.

This clonotype has a handful of counts. J is TRBJ1-2 and V is TRBV16, with 9 positions matching TRBD1. Germline CDR1 is KGHSY and CDR2 is FQNENV. Trimming cost V 0 bases and J 3 bases; bases outside gene matches: 5. CDR3 size: 16 residues. CDR3 in DNA: TGTGCCAGCAGCCAATCTTTAACAGGGGGCGACTATGGCTACACCTTC. Translating it yields CASSQSLTGGDYGYTF.

The chain uses TRBV20-1 and TRBJ2-7, with unresolved D. The CDR3 totals 12 residues. Trimming pared 7 bases from V and 1 base from J, leaving 11 bases between. Germline loops: CDR1 DFQATT, CDR2 SNEGSKA (reference sequence). The CDR3 DNA follows: TGCAGTGTGGCAGCGATATCCTACGAGCAGTACTTC. Encoded protein: CSVAAISYEQYF.

A note on this clonotype: At one end, the junction sequence differs from germline, possibly due to a read error. The rearrangement links TRBV15 to TRBJ1-6, with D possibly matching TRBD1 (6 bases). Germline-derived CDR1 and CDR2 are LNHNV and YYDKDF (reference sequence). This CDR3 has 15 residues. DNA for the CDR3: TGTGCCGCCAGCAGAGAGGTACAGGGAAATTCACCCCTCCACTTT. Translation: CAASREVQGNSPLHF.

The rearrangement joins TRBV11-2 to TRBJ2-4; a possible D gene is TRBD2 (6 bases). The CDR3 runs 12 residues. Trimming removed 2 bases from V and 15 bases from J, with 14 bases in between. Germline V gives CDR1 SGHAT, CDR2 FQNNGV. CDR3 nucleotide sequence: TGTGCCAGCAGCTTATTTTCCCTCGGGAGGTACTTC. Amino acids: CASSLFSLGRYF.

This clonotype was picked up a small number of times. The V call is TRBV28, the J call TRBJ1-2; TRBD1 aligns across 7 bases. J gave up 6 bases and V 5 bases, and 12 bases lay outside the gene matches. The V gene's germline CDR1 is MDHEN and CDR2 SYDVKM. The CDR3 contains 15 residues. Written as DNA, the CDR3 is TGTGCCAGCAGTCGCTATTTTAGGCAGGGGGATGGCTACACCTTC. Residues: CASSRYFRQGDGYTF.

This rearrangement joins TRBV5-5 to TRBJ1-1, with TRBD1 identical over 9 bases. J was trimmed by 6 bases and V by 4 bases; bases with no gene match: 13. CDR1 SGHKS and CDR2 YYEKEE come from the germline V gene (reference sequence). The CDR3 runs to 16 residues. The CDR3 is CASSGRTGAVVSEAFF. The CDR3 DNA is TGTGCCAGCAGCGGGCGGACAGGGGCAGTGGTGTCTGAAGCTTTCTTT. The variable domain in full, completed from reference TRBV5-5 and TRBJ1-1, reads DAGVTQSPTHLIKTRGQQVTLRCSPISGHKSVSWYQQVLGQGPQFIFQYYEKEERGRGNFPDRFSARQFPNYSSELNVNALLLGDSALYLCASSGRTGAVVSEAFFGQGTRLTVV.

The chain couples TRBV29-1 to TRBJ1-2; a weak D match, TRBD1 (6 bases). This CDR3 has 13 residues. Deletions cut 1 base from V and 4 bases from J, with 10 bases between. Germline CDR1 reads SQVTM; CDR2 reads ANQGSEA. CDR3 nucleotide sequence: TGCAGCGTTGAAGGGTCCAGGGGCTATGGCTACACCTTC. Its translation: CSVEGSRGYGYTF.

This clonotype occurred a few times. The rearrangement uses TRBV13 and TRBJ2-5, with 8 bases aligning to TRBD2. The germline gives CDR1 PRHDT, CDR2 FYEKMQ (reference sequence). Unmatched junction bases numbered 5, after V lost 1 base and J lost 1 base. This CDR3 comprises 16 residues. The CDR3 nucleotides are TGTGCCAGCAGCTTAGTTGCGGGGGGCTTCCAAGAGACCCAGTACTTC. Protein: CASSLVAGGFQETQYF.

The chain combines TRBV13 with TRBJ2-7, with 8 bases fitting TRBD1. CDR3 size: 15 residues. Germline V CDR1 and CDR2: PRHDT, FYEKMQ (reference sequence). Trimming cost V 3 bases and J 1 base; bases outside gene matches: 5. CDR3 protein: CASSLARDRSYEQYF. The CDR3 region has the DNA TGTGCCAGCAGCTTGGCCCGGGACAGGTCCTACGAGCAGTACTTC. Using reference TRBV13 and TRBJ2-7 for the parts outside the CDR3, the full variable domain is AAGVIQSPRHLIKEKRETATLKCYPIPRHDTVYWYQQGPGQDPQFLISFYEKMQSDKGSIPDRFSAQQFSDYHSELNMSSLELGDSALYFCASSLARDRSYEQYFGPGTRLTVT.

This clonotype was recorded a few times. The genes are TRBV29-1 and TRBJ2-7; D is ambiguous. V was trimmed by 5 bases and J by 2 bases, leaving 1 base between them. The CDR3 is 9 residues long. Per the germline V gene, CDR1 is SQVTM and CDR2 is ANQGSEA. CDR3 region: CSVTYEQYF. The CDR3 nucleotides read TGCAGCGTTACCTACGAGCAGTACTTC.

This clonotype was detected only a few times. This chain links TRBV2 with TRBJ2-7; 7 bases align to TRBD1. The CDR3 sequence is 14 residues long. Germline V lookup: CDR1 SNHLY, CDR2 FYNNEI. After removal of 5 bases from V and 2 bases from J, the junction contained 6 bases not matched to a gene. In nucleotides, the CDR3 is TGTGCCAGCAGTTTTACAGGGGCCACCTACGAGCAGTACTTC. Its protein is CASSFTGATYEQYF.

This clonotype turned up a few times. The chain is built from TRBV20-1 and TRBJ2-5; 9 bases line up with TRBD1. Germline V CDR1 and CDR2: DFQATT, SNEGSKA (reference sequence). The trim removed 3 bases at V and 5 bases at J, leaving 4 bases unmatched. The CDR3 is 13 residues long. The DNA for the CDR3 is TGCAGTGCTAGTACAGGGGGCGAGGAGACCCAGTACTTC. It is translated as CSASTGGEETQYF.

This clonotype was observed many times. This rearrangement joins TRBV6-5 to TRBJ2-1, with D uncertain. Germline assignment: CDR1 MNHEY and CDR2 SVGAGI. The V end lost 0 bases, the J end lost 5 bases, and 17 bases lay between the germline ends. This CDR3 contains 17 residues. This CDR3 reads CASSYSIDINLNNEQFF. CDR3 sequence (DNA): TGTGCCAGCAGTTACTCAATTGACATAAACCTAAACAATGAGCAGTTCTTC.

This clonotype was detected a few times. V gene TRBV29-1 combines with J gene TRBJ2-1; D unresolved. The CDR3 runs 12 residues. Looked up from germline, CDR1 is SQVTM and CDR2 is ANQGSEA. Trimming shortened V by 2 bases and J by 10 bases, and 12 bases separated the two germline ends. The CDR3: CSVELSFSEQFF. The DNA for the CDR3 is TGCAGCGTTGAATTGAGTTTCTCAGAGCAGTTCTTC.

This clonotype occurred a few times. V usage is TRBV11-2 and J usage is TRBJ2-1; possible D gene TRBD2, 5 bases. V lost 5 bases and J 8 bases, leaving 19 bases between the germline ends. The CDR3 extends over 15 amino acids. Germline loops: CDR1 SGHAT, CDR2 FQNNGV. The chain's CDR3 is CASSPAALAGDEQFF. The DNA for the CDR3 is TGTGCCAGCAGCCCTGCCGCTCTAGCAGGCGATGAGCAGTTCTTC.

The V call is TRBV5-1, the J call TRBJ2-5; perhaps TRBD2 as D (7 bases). Germline V gene data show CDR1 as SGHRS and CDR2 as YFSETQ. The V end lost 4 bases, the J end lost 5 bases, and 27 bases lay between the germline ends. The CDR3 is 18 amino acids. The CDR3 region has the DNA TGCGCCAGCAGCCTCCCCCTGGGAGCGGGGAGTGGACAGGAGACCCAGTACTTC. This codes for CASSLPLGAGSGQETQYF.

This clonotype has just a few counts. CDR3 coding DNA: TGTGCCAGCAGTGTGGGACTACCCAGCACAGATACGCAGTATTTT. Encoded protein: CASSVGLPSTDTQYF. The V gene is TRBV12-3 or TRBV12-4, the J gene TRBJ2-3, with 7 bases fitting TRBD2. Trimming at V came to 5 bases and at J to 0 bases, leaving 5 bases not matched to a gene. The CDR3 runs 15 residues.

This clonotype has a handful of counts. V and J are TRBV29-1 and TRBJ1-1; D might be TRBD1 (5 bases). Germline values: CDR1 SQVTM, CDR2 ANQGSEA. The ends were cut back, 6 bases at V and 3 bases at J, with 11 bases in the middle. The CDR3 totals 12 residues. The DNA of the CDR3 is TGCAGCGTGGACACGGGAGACACTGAAGCTTTCTTT. Protein: CSVDTGDTEAFF.

The chain uses TRBV20-1 and TRBJ2-2; D gene uncertain. Germline V gene sequence: CDR1 DFQATT, CDR2 SNEGSKA (reference sequence). V was cut by 6 bases and J by 2 bases, with 16 bases left in between. The length of the CDR3 is 15 residues. Here the CDR3 reads CSAPPEALNTGELFF. CDR3 nucleotide sequence: TGCAGTGCACCGCCCGAGGCCTTAAACACCGGGGAGCTGTTTTTT.